This T cell receptor (beta chain) was captured in a study of blood T cell repertoires in COVID-19. Participants, about 18 to 95 years old, spanned more than 20 US areas. For recovered donors of Cohort 3, there were two negative PCRs, clearance, or symptom resolution. This clone was observed a handful of times. Original analysis: From reference gene primer amplification, estimates of nucleated cell counts were derived. The assay was immunoSEQ multiplex PCR, and TCRdb's table has in-frame clones only and misses some. The V and J calls and clone size come from that table; D and trimming were worked out from the DNA. The sample shows about 180,000 clones, roughly 82% of them seen only once. Germline CDR1 is SGHRS and CDR2 is YFSETQ. The CDR3 is 14 amino acids. V was cut by 0 bases and J by 3 bases, with 7 bases left in between.

This clonotype was sampled from a woman aged 30 to 39 who had recovered from COVID-19. The V and J genes are TRBV5-1 and TRBJ1-5, with D possibly TRBD1 on 5 matching bases. The source material was PBMCs or T cells enriched from blood (not recorded which). This CDR3 is CASSLGQINQPQHF. The CDR3, as DNA: TGCGCCAGCAGCTTGGGACAGATCAATCAGCCCCAGCATTTT.